Here is one TCR beta chain with its context. Its specificity is unknown. This CDR3 has 13 amino acids. Germline assignment: CDR1 SQVTM and CDR2 ANQGSEA. Trimming stripped 6 bases from V and 5 bases from J, with 11 bases between. This sample was taken from a study of CD8 T cells in ankylosing spondylitis. Overall study findings and caveats: Characteristic, it appeared, of ankylosing spondylitis blood was a TCR beta motif of several highly homologous variants. According to the report, clones linked to the disease were significantly enriched in matched synovial fluid samples taken from ankylosing spondylitis patients.

A single record per CDR3 protein comes from TCRdb applying MiXCR to the 5' RACE reads. The profile covers 150,000 to 200,000 distinct CDR3 sequences, with 25% to 35% appearing a single time and 4.5% to 6% taken by the ten largest. The chain uses TRBV29-1 and TRBJ1-6, with a possible D match to TRBD1 (6 bases). The sample comprised synovial fluid, either unsorted or a sorted T cell fraction (not recorded which). This receptor was identified in a male donor with ankylosing spondylitis. The CDR3 region has the DNA TGCAGCGTCCGACAGGTGGATAATTCACCCCTCCACTTT. It is translated as CSVRQVDNSPLHF.